This is a list of T cell receptor beta chains from one sample in a study of blood T cell repertoires in COVID-19. This table comes from immunoSEQ multiplex PCR, and its TCRdb copy is limited to in-frame clones, with some not included. The top ten clones hold roughly 0.8% of a sample with about 250,000 clones, approximately 88% of them seen once. Sequenced material: peripheral blood. The receptors originated from a woman aged 25-40 years with acute or convalescent COVID-19. The CDR3 runs from the conserved cysteine through the conserved F or W. D genes are given only for firm matches. Only some rows state a clone size, as once, few, many or a class for expanded clones.

V: TRBV6-2/TRBV6-3
J: TRBJ2-6
D: -
size: -
CDR3: CASSYFVGLGANVLTF
DNA: TGTGCCAGCAGTTATTTTGTGGGGCTTGGGGCCAACGTCCTGACTTTC

V: TRBV4-1
J: TRBJ2-1
D: -
size: -
CDR3: CASSPSEIYNEQFF
DNA: TGCGCCAGCAGCCCTAGCGAGATCTACAATGAGCAGTTCTTC

V: TRBV18
J: TRBJ2-2
D: TRBD2
size: -
CDR3: CASSPQTSGVLQSGELFF
DNA: TGTGCCAGCTCACCACAAACTAGCGGGGTCCTCCAGAGCGGGGAGCTGTTTTTT

V: TRBV5-1
J: TRBJ2-5
D: -
size: -
CDR3: CASRNYPRRGMGTQYF
DNA: TGCGCCAGCAGAAACTACCCCCGGCGGGGAATGGGGACCCAGTACTTC

V: TRBV15
J: TRBJ2-3
D: TRBD2
size: -
CDR3: CATSRGLDDTQYF
DNA: TGTGCCACCAGCAGGGGACTAGACGATACGCAGTATTTT

V: TRBV19
J: TRBJ2-7
D: -
size: -
CDR3: CASSIVGTLYEQYF
DNA: TGTGCCAGTAGTATAGTCGGGACTCTCTACGAGCAGTACTTC

V: TRBV9
J: TRBJ2-5
D: TRBD2
size: few
CDR3: CASSALAGERETQYF
DNA: TGTGCCAGCAGCGCCCTAGCGGGAGAAAGGGAGACCCAGTACTTC

V: TRBV12-5
J: TRBJ2-7
D: -
size: -
CDR3: CASVRGDTYEQYF
DNA: TGTGCTAGTGTGCGCGGGGATACCTACGAGCAGTACTTC

V: TRBV30
J: TRBJ2-7
D: -
size: -
CDR3: CAWSTAYEQYF
DNA: TGTGCCTGGAGTACAGCCTACGAGCAGTACTTC

V: TRBV12-5
J: TRBJ2-6
D: -
size: -
CDR3: CASGTDNRWGANVLTF
DNA: TGTGCTAGTGGTACGGACAACCGGTGGGGGGCCAACGTCCTGACTTTC